One sample yielded the 17 T cell receptor beta chains listed below, sequenced in a study of T-cell memory formation after mild COVID-19. TCRdb used MiXCR to reprocess the 5' RACE reads, holding one entry per CDR3 protein. Among roughly 280,000 distinct CDR3 sequences, about 17% were seen once, and the ten largest hold roughly 22%. Specimen: PBMCs or a T cell subset sorted from them (not recorded which). These receptors were collected from a man younger than 35 who had mild COVID-19 (a few samples of this study predate the infection). Cell type and time point are not known.

The chain carries TRBV9 and TRBJ2-3; D may correspond to TRBD1 or TRBD2 (5 bases each). CDR1 SGDLS and CDR2 YYNGEE come from the germline V gene. V lost 4 bases to trimming and J lost 4 bases, with 10 bases between them. CDR3 length: 13 residues. The CDR3 sequence: CASSPEGSDTQYF. In DNA, the CDR3 is TGTGCCAGCAGCCCAGAGGGGTCAGATACGCAGTATTTT.

The sample holds a few counts of this clonotype. This sequence joins TRBV28 and TRBJ1-2; unclear D gene. CDR1 is MDHEN and CDR2 is SYDVKM in the germline V gene. The CDR3 is 14 residues long. V lost 5 bases and J 4 bases, leaving 14 bases between the germline ends. DNA for the CDR3: TGTGCCAGCAGTCTTACGCAGTATTCCTATGGCTACACCTTC. It is translated as CASSLTQYSYGYTF.

This clonotype was observed a few times. This rearrangement joins TRBV7-7 to TRBJ2-1; maybe TRBD1 (6 bases). CDR3 size: 15 residues. Germline V CDR1 and CDR2: SSHAT, FNYEAQ (reference sequence). The ends were cut back, 3 bases at V and 7 bases at J, with 16 bases in the middle. CDR3 sequence (DNA): TGTGCCAGCAGCTTTAATTTAGGGGGTTCAAATGAGCAGTTCTTC. Translation gives CASSFNLGGSNEQFF. Using reference TRBV7-7 and TRBJ2-1 for the parts outside the CDR3, the full variable domain is GAGVSQSPRYKVTKRGQDVTLRCDPISSHATLYWYQQALGQGPEFLTYFNYEAQPDKSGLPSDRFSAERPEGSISTLTIQRTEQRDSAMYRCASSFNLGGSNEQFFGPGTRLTVL.

The table lists this clonotype with a few counts. V gene TRBV29-1 combines with J gene TRBJ1-2, with 9 bases identical to TRBD1. Germline trimming cut 1 base from V and 7 bases from J; bases unmatched to any gene: 13. CDR1 is SQVTM and CDR2 is ANQGSEA in the germline V gene. CDR3 length equals 16 residues. This chain's CDR3 is CSVEAGQGYPATGYTF. The CDR3 DNA reads TGCAGCGTTGAAGCGGGACAGGGATACCCCGCTACTGGCTACACCTTC. Full variable domain (missing parts from reference TRBV29-1 and TRBJ1-2): SAVISQKPSRDICQRGTSLTIQCQVDSQVTMMFWYRQQPGQSLTLIATANQGSEATYESGFVIDKFPISRPNLTFSTLTVSNMSPEDSSIYLCSVEAGQGYPATGYTFGSGTRLTVV.

This clonotype came up a few times. The chain has TRBV29-1 and TRBJ2-7, with D unclear. Germline CDR1 SQVTM, CDR2 ANQGSEA. The CDR3 contains 13 residues. V was trimmed by 1 base and J by 4 bases, leaving 11 bases between them. CDR3 sequence: CSVEGVEDYEQYF. CDR3 bases: TGCAGCGTTGAAGGGGTAGAGGATTACGAGCAGTACTTC.

V usage is TRBV7-9 and J usage is TRBJ2-2; 8 nucleotides match TRBD1. Unmatched junction bases numbered 12, after V lost 5 bases and J lost 4 bases. Germline V gene data show CDR1 as SEHNR and CDR2 as FQNEAQ (reference sequence). The CDR3 has 17 residues. For the CDR3, the DNA is TGTGCCAGCAGCGGAAAGATGGACAGGGAGAGCACCGGGGAGCTGTTTTTT. Protein product: CASSGKMDRESTGELFF.

This clonotype showed up just a few times. V and J are TRBV5-4 and TRBJ2-3, with 9 bases identical to TRBD2. CDR3 length: 15 amino acids. Per germline, CDR1 SGHNT and CDR2 YYREEE (reference sequence). With 4 bases clipped from V and 1 base from J, the junction kept 4 bases outside the gene matches. CDR3 sequence reads: CASSIPSGGTDTQYF. In DNA, the CDR3 is TGTGCCAGCAGCATACCTAGCGGGGGCACAGATACGCAGTATTTT.

As DNA, the CDR3 is TGTGCCAGCAGCCAGGGACTAGCGAGGACCTACGAGCAGTACTTC. Residues: CASSQGLARTYEQYF. The chain has TRBV4-2 and TRBJ2-7, with TRBD2 identical over 10 bases. The length of the CDR3 is 15 residues. Germline CDR1 LGHNA, CDR2 YNFKEQ. V dropped 3 bases and J dropped 2; count of bases not matched to a gene: 4.

This clonotype was observed a handful of times. The chain joins TRBV3-1 to TRBJ2-7; 9 bases fit TRBD1. The CDR3 runs 15 residues. CDR1 is LGHDT and CDR2 is YNNKEL in the germline V gene (reference sequence). Unmatched junction bases numbered 7, after V lost 4 bases and J lost 3 bases. The CDR3 here is CASSPGTGTLYEQYV. CDR3 DNA: TGTGCCAGCAGCCCCGGGACAGGGACCCTCTACGAGCAGTACGTC.

This chain joins TRBV7-2 and TRBJ2-1; 10 bases line up with TRBD2. Looked up from germline, CDR1 is SGHTA and CDR2 is FQGNSA. There are 12 residues in the CDR3. V lost 2 bases to trimming and J lost 15 bases; unmatched junction nucleotides: 4. The CDR3 protein is CASSLLAGVLFF. For the CDR3, the DNA is TGTGCCAGCAGCTTACTAGCGGGGGTACTGTTCTTC.

This clonotype was seen a handful of times. The chain joins TRBV15 to TRBJ2-5; 7 bases match TRBD2. In germline, CDR1 is LNHNV, CDR2 YYDKDF (reference sequence). The ends lost 5 bases at V and 1 base at J; junction bases unmatched: 7. CDR3 length: 15 amino acids. The CDR3 spells CATSFETSPQETQYF. The CDR3 DNA reads TGTGCCACCAGCTTTGAGACTAGCCCCCAAGAGACCCAGTACTTC.

This clonotype occurred many times. The V and J genes are TRBV5-1 and TRBJ1-4, with D maybe TRBD1 (5 bases). Germline V lookup: CDR1 SGHRS, CDR2 YFSETQ. V lost 0 bases and J lost 12, with 15 bases in between. The CDR3 covers 14 residues. This chain's CDR3 is CASSLAMYGGELFF. DNA of the CDR3: TGCGCCAGCAGCTTGGCAATGTATGGGGGAGAACTGTTTTTT.

This clonotype was detected many times. The chain carries TRBV29-1 and TRBJ1-1; the D is unclear. The CDR3 is made up of 12 amino acids. The germline V and J ends were trimmed by 4 bases and 0 bases, with 6 bases remaining between them. CDR1 and CDR2 (germline): SQVTM, ANQGSEA. CDR3 sequence (DNA): TGCAGCGTTGCCAGGATGAACACTGAAGCTTTCTTT. This gives the protein CSVARMNTEAFF.

In its sample, this clonotype was seen many times. CDR3 DNA: TGCAGTGCTCAAGACAGGTCACATCAGCCCCAGCATTTT. The encoded protein is CSAQDRSHQPQHF. The rearrangement links TRBV20-1 to TRBJ1-5, with D tentatively TRBD1 (6 bases). CDR3 length: 13 residues. The germline V gene has CDR1 DFQATT and CDR2 SNEGSKA (reference sequence). With 5 bases removed from V and 5 bases from J, the gap between germline ends came to 13 bases.

This clonotype has just a few counts. The chain uses TRBV15 and TRBJ2-5; TRBD2 matches at 9 bases. Trimming took 2 bases from V and 2 from J; bases not matched to a gene: 3. Germline values: CDR1 LNHNV, CDR2 YYDKDF (reference sequence). This CDR3 contains 15 residues. CDR3: CATSRPSGTQETQYF. CDR3 sequence (DNA): TGTGCCACCAGCAGACCTAGCGGGACACAAGAGACCCAGTACTTC. Looking up the rest from reference TRBV15 and TRBJ2-5 gives the full variable domain: DAMVIQNPRYQVTQFGKPVTLSCSQTLNHNVMYWYQQKSSQAPKLLFHYYDKDFNNEADTPDNFQSRRPNTSFCFLDIRSPGLGDTAMYLCATSRPSGTQETQYFGPGTRLLVL.

This clonotype showed up many times. This chain uses TRBV7-2 with TRBJ2-3, with D hard to call. Germline-derived CDR1 and CDR2 are SGHTA and FQGNSA. V lost 2 bases and J lost 2, with 2 bases in between. CDR3 size: 12 residues. CDR3 nucleotide sequence: TGTGCCAGCAGCTTATACACAGATACGCAGTATTTT. Protein sequence: CASSLYTDTQYF.

The rearrangement uses TRBV12-5 and TRBJ1-1, with D maybe TRBD1 (5 bases). The CDR3 extends over 14 amino acids. Germline CDR1 LGHNT, CDR2 FRNRAP. Trimming stripped 1 base from V and 5 bases from J, with 11 bases between. For the CDR3, the DNA is TGTGCTAGTGGTTTGGACCCCTGGGGGACTGAAGCTTTCTTT. As protein: CASGLDPWGTEAFF.